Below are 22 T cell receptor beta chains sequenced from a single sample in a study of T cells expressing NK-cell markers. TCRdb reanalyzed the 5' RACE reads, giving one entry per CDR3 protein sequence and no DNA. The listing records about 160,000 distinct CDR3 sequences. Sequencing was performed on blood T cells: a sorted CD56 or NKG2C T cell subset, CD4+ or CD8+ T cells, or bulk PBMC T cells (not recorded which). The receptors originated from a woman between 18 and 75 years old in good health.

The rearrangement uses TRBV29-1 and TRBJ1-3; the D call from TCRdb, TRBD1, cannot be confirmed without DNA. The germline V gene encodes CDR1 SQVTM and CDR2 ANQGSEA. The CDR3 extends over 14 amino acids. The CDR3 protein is CSAGDREPGNTIYF.

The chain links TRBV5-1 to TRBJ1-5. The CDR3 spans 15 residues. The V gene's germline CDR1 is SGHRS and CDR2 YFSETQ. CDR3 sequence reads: CASSLEAASNQPQHF.

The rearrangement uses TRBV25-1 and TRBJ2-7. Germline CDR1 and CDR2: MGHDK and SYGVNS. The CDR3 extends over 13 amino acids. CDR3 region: CASSGQLRVEQYF.

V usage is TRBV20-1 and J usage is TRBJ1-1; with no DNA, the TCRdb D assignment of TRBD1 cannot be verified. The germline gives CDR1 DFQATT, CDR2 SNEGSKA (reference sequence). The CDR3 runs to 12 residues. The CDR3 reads CSARDGKNEAFF.

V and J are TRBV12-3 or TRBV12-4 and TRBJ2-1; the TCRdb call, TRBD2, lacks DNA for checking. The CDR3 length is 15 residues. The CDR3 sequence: CASSLAGPSYNEQFF.

The CDR3 loop reads CASSTGTINEQFF. The chain has TRBV2 and TRBJ2-1; TCRdb's assignment of TRBD1 cannot be checked, as there is no DNA. CDR1 SNHLY and CDR2 FYNNEI come from the germline V gene. The CDR3 is 13 residues long.

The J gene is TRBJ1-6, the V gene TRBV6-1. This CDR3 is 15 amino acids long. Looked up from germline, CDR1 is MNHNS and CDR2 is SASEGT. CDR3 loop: CASSPNRDLNSPLHF.

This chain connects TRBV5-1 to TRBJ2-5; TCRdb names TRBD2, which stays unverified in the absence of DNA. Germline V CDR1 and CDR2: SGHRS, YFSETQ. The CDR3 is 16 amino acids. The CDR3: CASSLAVRGPGETQYF.

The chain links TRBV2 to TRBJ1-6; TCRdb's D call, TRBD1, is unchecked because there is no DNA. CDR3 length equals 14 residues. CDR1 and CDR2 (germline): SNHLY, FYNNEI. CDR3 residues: CASSARGAGSPLHF. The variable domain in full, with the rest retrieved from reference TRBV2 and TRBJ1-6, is EPEVTQTPSHQVTQMGQEVILRCVPISNHLYFYWYRQILGQKVEFLVSFYNNEISEKSEIFDDQFSVERPDGSNFTLKIRSTKLEDSAMYFCASSARGAGSPLHFGNGTRLTVT.

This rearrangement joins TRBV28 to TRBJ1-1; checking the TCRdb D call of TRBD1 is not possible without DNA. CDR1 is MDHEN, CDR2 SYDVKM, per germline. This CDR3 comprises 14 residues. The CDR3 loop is CASRTGQGPGQAFF. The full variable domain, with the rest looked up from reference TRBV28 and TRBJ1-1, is DVKVTQSSRYLVKRTGEKVFLECVQDMDHENMFWYRQDPGLGLRLIYFSYDVKMKEKGDIPEGYSVSREKKERFSLILESASTNQTSMYLCASRTGQGPGQAFFGQGTRLTVV.

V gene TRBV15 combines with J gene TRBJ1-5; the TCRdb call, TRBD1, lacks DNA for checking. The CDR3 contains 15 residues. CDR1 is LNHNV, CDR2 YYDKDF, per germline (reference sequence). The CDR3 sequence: CATSSPGGDVGPQHF.

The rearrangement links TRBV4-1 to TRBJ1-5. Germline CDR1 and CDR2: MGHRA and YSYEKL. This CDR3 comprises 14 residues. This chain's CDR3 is CASSQEGWNQPQHF.

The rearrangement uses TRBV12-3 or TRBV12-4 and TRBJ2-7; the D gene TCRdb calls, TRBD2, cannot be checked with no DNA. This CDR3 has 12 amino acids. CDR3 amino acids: CASSPSLGEQYF.

Here the CDR3 reads CASSQGDRDTGELFF. The chain couples TRBV7-8 to TRBJ2-2; the D call of TRBD1 rests on TCRdb alone, since no DNA is present to check it. Germline V gene sequence: CDR1 SGHVS, CDR2 FQNEAQ. This CDR3 contains 15 residues.

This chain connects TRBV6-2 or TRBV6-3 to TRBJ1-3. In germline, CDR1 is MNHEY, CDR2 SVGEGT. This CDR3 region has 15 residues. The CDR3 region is CASTDERGSGNTIYF.

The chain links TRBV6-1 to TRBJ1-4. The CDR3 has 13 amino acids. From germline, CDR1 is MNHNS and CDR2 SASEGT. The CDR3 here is CASSGSGVEKLFF.

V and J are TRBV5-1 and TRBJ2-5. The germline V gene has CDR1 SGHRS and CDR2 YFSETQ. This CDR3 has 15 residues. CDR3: CASSLNRVGQETQYF.

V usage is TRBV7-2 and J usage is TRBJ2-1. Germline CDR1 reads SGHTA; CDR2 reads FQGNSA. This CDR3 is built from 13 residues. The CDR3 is CASSLAMNNEQFF.

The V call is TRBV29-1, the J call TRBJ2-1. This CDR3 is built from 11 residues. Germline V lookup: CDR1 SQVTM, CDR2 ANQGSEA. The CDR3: CSVGILGEQFF.

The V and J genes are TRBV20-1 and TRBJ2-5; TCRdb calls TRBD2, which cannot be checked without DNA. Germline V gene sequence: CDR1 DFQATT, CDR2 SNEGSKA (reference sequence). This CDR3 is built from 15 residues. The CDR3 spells CSATGLAGFQETQYF.

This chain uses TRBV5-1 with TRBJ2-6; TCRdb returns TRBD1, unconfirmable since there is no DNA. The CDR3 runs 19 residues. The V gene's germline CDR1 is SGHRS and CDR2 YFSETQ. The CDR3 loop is CASSLGTGGSMSGANVLTF.

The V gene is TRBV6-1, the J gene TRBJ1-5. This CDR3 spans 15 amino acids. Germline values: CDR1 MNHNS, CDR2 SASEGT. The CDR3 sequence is CASSESGYSNQPQHF.